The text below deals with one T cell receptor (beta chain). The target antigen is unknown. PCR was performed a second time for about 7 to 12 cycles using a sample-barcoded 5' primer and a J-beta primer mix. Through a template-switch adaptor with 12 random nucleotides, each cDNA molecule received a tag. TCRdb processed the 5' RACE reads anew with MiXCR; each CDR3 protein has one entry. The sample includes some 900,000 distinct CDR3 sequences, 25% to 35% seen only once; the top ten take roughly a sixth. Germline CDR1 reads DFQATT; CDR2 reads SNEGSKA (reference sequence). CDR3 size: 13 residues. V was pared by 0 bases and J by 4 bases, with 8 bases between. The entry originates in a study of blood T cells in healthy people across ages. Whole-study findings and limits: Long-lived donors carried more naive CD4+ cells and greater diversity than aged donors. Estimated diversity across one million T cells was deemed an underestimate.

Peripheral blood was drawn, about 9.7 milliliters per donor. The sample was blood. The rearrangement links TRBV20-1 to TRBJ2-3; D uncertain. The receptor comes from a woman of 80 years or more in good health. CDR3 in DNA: TGCAGTGCTAGAGAACTGGGTTCAGATACGCAGTATTTT. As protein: CSARELGSDTQYF.